Below, 30 T cell receptor beta chains from the same sample are listed, as sequenced in a study of T cell clones after liver transplantation. Repertoires were generated with immunoSEQ multiplex PCR, while TCRdb's copy carries only in-frame clones and drops some. The data show 50,000 to 70,000 clones, around 70% seen once. The sample in question was CD4+ T cells from blood, obtained at the approximately 16-month timepoint. The receptors originated from a human patient who received a liver transplant. A subset of T cells may come from the graft donor.

This clone was recorded a few times. The CDR3 DNA follows: TGTGCCAGCAGGCGACAGGAGGCCTCACCCCTCCACTTT. It specifies CASRRQEASPLHF. The chain is built from TRBV28 and TRBJ1-6, with a possible D match to TRBD1 (6 bases). Germline V gene lookup returns CDR1 MDHEN and CDR2 SYDVKM. V was clipped by 6 bases and J by 10 bases, with 13 bases between them. There are 13 residues in the CDR3.

The CDR3, as DNA: TGTGCCAGCAGCTTGACCGAGTTGGAGAACACTGAAGCTTTCTTT. It specifies CASSLTELENTEAFF. The V and J genes are TRBV5-6 and TRBJ1-1; D unresolved. This CDR3 has 15 amino acids. Germline CDR1 is SGHDT and CDR2 is YYEEEE. With 1 base removed from V and 1 base from J, the gap between germline ends came to 11 bases.

The V and J genes are TRBV11-2 and TRBJ2-2; 11 bases fit TRBD2. Losses at the gene ends were 0 bases for V and 8 bases for J; bases not matched to a gene: 8. The germline V gene has CDR1 SGHAT and CDR2 FQNNGV. This CDR3 region has 17 residues. CDR3 DNA: TGTGCCAGCAGCTTAGATAGCACTAGCGGGGGCCGGGGGGAGCTGTTTTTT. Translation: CASSLDSTSGGRGELFF.

The chain is built from TRBV5-1 and TRBJ2-2; 10 bases map to TRBD1. Looked up from germline, CDR1 is SGHRS and CDR2 is YFSETQ. CDR3 length: 15 amino acids. Germline trimming cut 5 bases from V and 5 bases from J; bases unmatched to any gene: 6. The CDR3 here is CASRSTGGSTGELFF. Here the CDR3 DNA reads TGCGCCAGCAGGTCGACAGGGGGCTCGACCGGGGAGCTGTTTTTT.

The chain couples TRBV11-2 to TRBJ2-5, with D tentatively TRBD1 (6 bases). The CDR3 spans 15 residues. Trimming cost V 5 bases and J 7 bases, with 20 bases left between them. CDR1 and CDR2 from the germline V gene are SGHAT and FQNNGV. CDR3 nucleotides: TGTGCCAGCAGCGCACGGACGGGACACACTCTGACCCAGTACTTC. This sequence encodes CASSARTGHTLTQYF.

The V gene is TRBV5-8, the J gene TRBJ2-1, with 12 nucleotides matching TRBD2. The CDR3 covers 18 residues. Germline CDR1 reads SGHTS; CDR2 reads YDEGEE. Trimming took 0 bases from V and 6 from J; bases not matched to a gene: 10. The CDR3 DNA reads TGTGCCAGCAGCTTGGTCCGGACTAGCGGGGTGGTGGGCAATGAGCAGTTCTTC. Amino acid sequence: CASSLVRTSGVVGNEQFF.

The chain is built from TRBV6-5 and TRBJ2-7, with a tentative D call TRBD2 (5 bases). Germline V gene data show CDR1 as MNHEY and CDR2 as SVGAGI. This CDR3 is 14 amino acids long. Trimming pared 6 bases from V and 0 bases from J, leaving 12 bases between. The chain's CDR3 is CASSRGLGSYEQYF. For the CDR3, the DNA is TGTGCCAGCAGCCGGGGATTGGGCTCCTACGAGCAGTACTTC.

V and J are TRBV19 and TRBJ1-6; 8 bases fit TRBD1. This CDR3 has 15 residues. Unmatched junction bases numbered 9, after V lost 8 bases and J lost 6 bases. CDR1 LNHDA and CDR2 SQIVND come from the germline V gene (reference sequence). This CDR3 reads CASGEGQGINSPLHF. The CDR3 DNA follows: TGTGCCAGTGGGGAAGGACAGGGCATTAATTCACCCCTCCACTTT.

The chain joins TRBV13 to TRBJ2-3, with TRBD1 identical over 10 bases. J gave up 6 bases and V 6 bases, and 12 bases lay outside the gene matches. The germline V gene has CDR1 PRHDT and CDR2 FYEKMQ (reference sequence). The CDR3 covers 16 residues. The CDR3 here is CASRNEGQGDMDTQYF. For the CDR3, the DNA is TGTGCCAGCAGAAACGAAGGACAGGGGGATATGGATACGCAGTATTTT.

The rearrangement joins TRBV4-1 to TRBJ2-2; D uncertain. Germline values: CDR1 MGHRA, CDR2 YSYEKL. V shed 0 bases and J shed 7 bases, with 6 bases lying between them. The CDR3 consists of 13 residues. The CDR3: CASSQDFDGELFF. CDR3 bases: TGCGCCAGCAGCCAAGATTTTGACGGGGAGCTGTTTTTT.

This clone was recorded a few times. The DNA is omitted, as the CDR3 cannot be located on it reliably, and the CDR3 follows TCRdb's listing. This chain uses TRBV21-1 with TRBJ1-5; the D call TRBD1 from the table was never checked on the DNA. TRBV21-1 is given as a pseudogene. The CDR3 is made up of 15 amino acids, end residues included. CDR3 protein: CARWGQGASNQPQHF.

This clone was picked up a small number of times. This chain uses TRBV7-2 with TRBJ2-7; D unclear. Trimming cost V 4 bases and J 0 bases, with 16 bases left between them. Germline CDR1 SGHTA, CDR2 FQGNSA. The CDR3 is 16 residues long. The CDR3 DNA is TGTGCCAGCAGCTCCGGTAACCTCCTTCTCTCCTACGAGCAGTACTTC. Its translation is CASSSGNLLLSYEQYF.

The gene calls are TRBV7-6 and TRBJ2-7; D remains unclear. Germline V gene sequence: CDR1 SGHVS, CDR2 FNYEAQ. Trimming left V 4 bases short and J 6 bases short, with 7 bases between. This CDR3 contains 11 residues. CDR3 residues: CASSSPGEQYV. The CDR3 bases are TGTGCCAGCAGCTCCCCTGGCGAGCAGTACGTC.

The J gene is TRBJ2-3, the V gene TRBV5-6; unclear D gene. The CDR3 has 15 residues. Per the germline V gene, CDR1 is SGHDT and CDR2 is YYEEEE. Trimming left V 0 bases short and J 2 bases short, with 10 bases between. DNA for the CDR3: TGTGCCAGCAGCTTGGGTGCAATACCCACAGATACGCAGTATTTT. Translating gives CASSLGAIPTDTQYF.

The chain carries TRBV2 and TRBJ2-1; D unclear. Germline V gene lookup returns CDR1 SNHLY and CDR2 FYNNEI. V lost 2 bases, J lost 9 bases, and 14 bases lay in between. This CDR3 has 14 amino acids. CDR3 residues: CASSERGHWGEQFF. CDR3 DNA sequence: TGTGCCAGCAGTGAACGAGGTCACTGGGGTGAGCAGTTCTTC.

This clone was observed a handful of times. The V and J genes are TRBV6-5 and TRBJ1-3; D is undetermined. This CDR3 is 14 amino acids long. Germline V gives CDR1 MNHEY, CDR2 SVGAGI. Between the trimmed V and J ends, which lost 6 bases and 9 bases, there was a span of 18 bases. In nucleotides, the CDR3 is TGTGCCAGCAGACCGACAATCGCCTTGGCCACCATATATTTT. Residues: CASRPTIALATIYF.

CDR3 amino acids: CASSSKDRGSREKLFF. The CDR3 DNA reads as TGTGCCAGCAGCTCAAAAGACAGGGGCTCCAGAGAAAAACTGTTTTTT. The V gene is TRBV5-6, the J gene TRBJ1-4; 8 bases align to TRBD1. Germline CDR1 SGHDT, CDR2 YYEEEE. CDR3 length: 16 amino acids. V lost 3 bases to trimming and J lost 8 bases; unmatched junction nucleotides: 12.

This chain connects TRBV5-1 to TRBJ2-5; 13 positions agree with TRBD2. The V gene's germline CDR1 is SGHRS and CDR2 YFSETQ. V was pared by 4 bases and J by 5 bases, with 2 bases of the junction left unmatched. The CDR3 totals 14 residues. The CDR3 DNA is TGCGCCAGCAGCCCGACTAGCGGGGGGGAGACCCAGTACTTC. It yields the protein CASSPTSGGETQYF.

This clone was seen a handful of times. This chain joins TRBV14 and TRBJ1-5; D remains ambiguous. Germline V gene sequence: CDR1 SGHDN, CDR2 FVKESK. CDR3 size: 19 residues. Between the trimmed V and J ends, which lost 4 bases and 3 bases, there was a span of 25 bases. The CDR3 DNA is TGTGCCAGCAGCCCGGTTCACCCGGGCTCAACTCTTTCCAATCAGCCCCAGCATTTT. Translated, it gives CASSPVHPGSTLSNQPQHF.

The genes are TRBV7-8 and TRBJ2-5; the D gene is possibly TRBD2 (7 bases). Trimming removed 6 bases at V and 1 base at J, with 12 bases between. CDR3 size: 14 residues. In germline, CDR1 is SGHVS, CDR2 FQNEAQ. CDR3 DNA sequence: TGTGCCAGCAGGGGGAGGGGGGCCCAAGAGACCCAGTACTTC. The encoded protein is CASRGRGAQETQYF.

The V and J genes are TRBV5-1 and TRBJ2-1; the D gene could be TRBD1 or TRBD2 (5 bases each). Germline V gene data show CDR1 as SGHRS and CDR2 as YFSETQ. The CDR3 spans 13 residues. Trimming removed 8 bases from V and 0 bases from J, with 9 bases in between. DNA of the CDR3: TGCGCCAGTGAGGGGAGCTCCTACAATGAGCAGTTCTTC. It codes for CASEGSSYNEQFF.

The V and J genes are TRBV18 and TRBJ2-1; 11 bases match TRBD2. Germline-derived CDR1 and CDR2 are KGHSH and LQKENI. The CDR3 covers 17 residues. J gave up 2 bases and V 6 bases, and 9 bases lay outside the gene matches. The CDR3 DNA follows: TGTGCCAGCTCGGGAACTAGCGGGGGATCCCCCTACAATGAGCAGTTCTTC. It is translated as CASSGTSGGSPYNEQFF.

This clone was counted a few times. The CDR3 loop is CASMTGIGNTIYF. CDR3 DNA: TGTGCCAGCATGACAGGGATTGGAAACACCATATATTTT. The chain recombines TRBV2 with TRBJ1-3, with TRBD1 matching over 7 bases. CDR1 SNHLY and CDR2 FYNNEI come from the germline V gene. After removal of 7 bases from V and 3 bases from J, the junction contained 3 bases not matched to a gene. There are 13 residues in the CDR3.

This chain joins TRBV25-1 and TRBJ2-7, with 8 bases matching TRBD1. V was pared by 4 bases and J by 6 bases, with 5 bases of the junction left unmatched. Germline V gene lookup returns CDR1 MGHDK and CDR2 SYGVNS. The CDR3 is 13 residues long. DNA for the CDR3: TGTGCCAGCAGTGCTCCCGGACAGGGCGAGCAGTACTTC. Its translation: CASSAPGQGEQYF.

This clone occurred a few times. The rearrangement joins TRBV5-1 to TRBJ2-1; unclear D gene. This CDR3 contains 15 residues. Germline V gives CDR1 SGHRS, CDR2 YFSETQ. V lost 0 bases to trimming and J lost 5 bases, with 12 bases between them. The CDR3 DNA is TGCGCCAGCAGCTTGGCCACGACAAGAAACAATGAGCAGTTCTTC. It translates to CASSLATTRNNEQFF.

In its sample, this clone was seen once. The CDR3 reads CASSSTLLGAEAFF. The CDR3 DNA reads TGTGCCAGCAGCTCCACCCTTTTGGGAGCTGAAGCTTTCTTT. The rearrangement uses TRBV9 and TRBJ1-1; D gene unclear. Germline values: CDR1 SGDLS, CDR2 YYNGEE. V lost 4 bases and J 6 bases, leaving 16 bases between the germline ends. This CDR3 has 14 residues.

The chain links TRBV10-1 to TRBJ1-1; D remains ambiguous. The CDR3 spans 12 residues. V was trimmed by 0 bases and J by 11 bases, leaving 10 bases between them. Germline CDR1 and CDR2: WNHNN and SYGVQD (reference sequence). CDR3 in amino acids: CASSESAYRAFF. CDR3 nucleotide sequence: TGCGCCAGCAGTGAGTCGGCGTATCGGGCTTTCTTT.

This clone was counted a few times. The rearrangement uses TRBV5-1 and TRBJ2-1; tentatively, D is TRBD1 (5 bases). The CDR3 runs to 16 residues. The germline V gene encodes CDR1 SGHRS and CDR2 YFSETQ. The ends were cut back, 0 bases at V and 4 bases at J, with 14 bases in the middle. The DNA for the CDR3 is TGCGCCAGCAGCTTGGAACAGATCCAGGGATACAATGAGCAGTTCTTC. Amino acids: CASSLEQIQGYNEQFF.

This chain connects TRBV7-2 to TRBJ2-5; 8 nucleotides match TRBD2. The trim removed 7 bases at V and 2 bases at J, leaving 9 bases unmatched. The CDR3 consists of 15 residues. Germline V lookup: CDR1 SGHTA, CDR2 FQGNSA. The CDR3 sequence: CASNQAGVPQETQYF. The CDR3 DNA reads as TGTGCCAGCAACCAAGCGGGGGTTCCACAAGAGACCCAGTACTTC.

The chain recombines TRBV30 with TRBJ1-5; a weak D match, TRBD1 (5 bases). CDR3 length: 13 amino acids. Germline CDR1 and CDR2: GTSNPN and SVGIG (reference sequence). V was cut by 2 bases and J by 7 bases, with 12 bases left in between. CDR3 nucleotides: TGTGCCTGGAGTTTGGGGGATGCCCAGCCCCAGCATTTT. Translating gives CAWSLGDAQPQHF. The full variable domain, rest sourced from reference TRBV30 and TRBJ1-5, is SQTIHQWPATLVQPVGSPLSLECTVEGTSNPNLYWYRQAAGRGLQLLFYSVGIGQISSEVPQNLSASRPQDRQFILSSKKLLLSDSGFYLCAWSLGDAQPQHFGDGTRLSIL.